Listed here are 7 T cell receptor beta chains from one sample, sequenced in a study of sequential checkpoint blockade in melanoma. Using immunoSEQ multiplex PCR, the repertoire was profiled, and TCRdb retains in-frame clones only, with some absent. This sample has around 18,000 clones; more than 55% occur once, and the top ten carry 10% to 15%. Sample treatment: randomized to nivolumab then ipilimumab (arm A) or the reverse (arm B). The sequenced sample was CD8+ T cells sorted from blood (inferred from file names), obtained from a patient given nivolumab and ipilimumab in sequence. Receptors were obtained from a human donor with melanoma.

The CDR3 loop reads CASGSGRSNEQFF. In DNA, the CDR3 is TGTGCCAGCGGCAGCGGGAGGTCAAATGAGCAGTTCTTC. The chain couples TRBV11-3 to TRBJ2-1; 9 positions agree with TRBD2. Germline values: CDR1 SGHNT, CDR2 YENEEA. The junction had 6 bases not matched to a gene; V was cut back by 8 bases and J by 7 bases. This CDR3 has 13 residues.

In regard to this clone: An end of the junction differs from the germline gene, which may be a read error. This sequence joins TRBV6-5 and TRBJ1-3, with 8 bases that match TRBD1. Germline CDR1 reads MNHEY; CDR2 reads SVGAGI. The CDR3 consists of 16 residues. For the CDR3, the DNA is TGTGCCAGCAGTCACTCGACAGGGGAGGCCGGAAACACCATATATTTT. This codes for CASSHSTGEAGNTIYF.

This rearrangement joins TRBV29-1 to TRBJ1-1, with unresolved D. Germline lookup yields CDR1 SQVTM and CDR2 ANQGSEA. The V end lost 5 bases, the J end lost 2 bases, and 15 bases lay between the germline ends. The CDR3 runs to 14 residues. The CDR3 region has the DNA TGCAGCGTTCGAATGCATGGCCGAAACACTGAAGCTTTCTTT. Translated: CSVRMHGRNTEAFF.

The rearrangement joins TRBV29-1 to TRBJ2-5, with D possibly matching TRBD2 (6 bases). With 3 bases removed from V and 2 bases from J, the gap between germline ends came to 22 bases. Germline CDR1 SQVTM, CDR2 ANQGSEA. This CDR3 comprises 17 residues. The CDR3 DNA follows: TGCAGCGTTGACGGTCCGCCCGGGAGTCCGGTTCAAGAGACCCAGTACTTC. This sequence encodes CSVDGPPGSPVQETQYF. The full variable domain, in which reference TRBV29-1 and TRBJ2-5 provide the parts outside the CDR3, is SAVISQKPSRDICQRGTSLTIQCQVDSQVTMMFWYRQQPGQSLTLIATANQGSEATYESGFVIDKFPISRPNLTFSTLTVSNMSPEDSSIYLCSVDGPPGSPVQETQYFGPGTRLLVL.

This clone came up a few times. The V gene is TRBV6-6, the J gene TRBJ2-5; 11 bases match TRBD2. J gave up 3 bases and V 4 bases, and 7 bases lay outside the gene matches. The germline CDR1 and CDR2 sequences are MNHNY and SVGAGI (reference sequence). The CDR3 extends over 16 amino acids. CDR3 bases: TGTGCCAGCAGTTCCACCCTAGCGGGGGGAAAAGAGACCCAGTACTTC. It encodes CASSSTLAGGKETQYF.

This rearrangement joins TRBV11-2 to TRBJ1-4, with TRBD1 identical over 7 bases. The CDR3 totals 15 residues. V was pared by 4 bases and J by 7 bases, with 9 bases of the junction left unmatched. CDR1 and CDR2 (germline): SGHAT, FQNNGV. CDR3 nucleotides: TGTGCCAGCAGCTCATACAGGGGAGAGGGTGAAAAACTGTTTTTT. Protein: CASSSYRGEGEKLFF.

V is TRBV6-5 and J is TRBJ1-1; tentative D call: TRBD1 (5 bases). Germline lookup yields CDR1 MNHEY and CDR2 SVGAGI. This CDR3 is 15 amino acids long. V dropped 0 bases and J dropped 5 bases, with 13 bases sitting between them. Here the CDR3 DNA reads TGTGCCAGCAGTTACTCCCGGGGGTTTCGGACTGAAGCTTTCTTT. It specifies CASSYSRGFRTEAFF.